The 18 T cell receptor beta chains listed next were all sequenced from one sample in a study of vaccination effects on CD4 cells after COVID-19. Antigens of these TCRs are unknown. Antigen-specific CD4+ T cells were expanded (with viral peptide pools) by the ViraFEST assay ahead of sequencing. Between days 9 and 10 of culture, CD4+ T cells were separated out. Participants were given two doses of BNT162b2 or mRNA-1273 vaccine. Measured with immunoSEQ multiplex PCR; TCRdb has only the in-frame clones, and not every one. The sample records 24,000 or so clones, approximately 76% being singletons. The sample here was CD4+ T cells from PBMCs cultured with HCoV-229E spike peptides, taken after COVID-19 vaccination. Receptor source: a human donor who received a COVID-19 vaccine.

The chain uses TRBV6-5 and TRBJ1-2; a weak D match, TRBD1 (6 bases). Per germline, CDR1 MNHEY and CDR2 SVGAGI. This CDR3 contains 16 residues. V shed 0 bases and J shed 5 bases, with 16 bases lying between them. Written as DNA, the CDR3 is TGTGCCAGCAGTTACTCGACCCTGGGGGGCTTATATGGCTACACCTTC. It codes for CASSYSTLGGLYGYTF.

This chain joins TRBV29-1 and TRBJ1-1; D uncertain. The germline V and J ends were trimmed by 6 bases and 3 bases, with 11 bases remaining between them. The CDR3 length is 12 residues. In germline, CDR1 is SQVTM, CDR2 ANQGSEA. The CDR3 sequence: CSVLGWDTEAFF. CDR3 nucleotide sequence: TGCAGCGTCCTAGGGTGGGACACTGAAGCTTTCTTT.

This chain uses TRBV9 with TRBJ2-3; 9 nucleotides align to TRBD2. Looked up from germline, CDR1 is SGDLS and CDR2 is YYNGEE. This CDR3 has 17 amino acids. V was clipped by 0 bases and J by 2 bases; unmatched bases: 7. CDR3 region: CASSVDLSGGFTDTQYF. DNA of the CDR3: TGTGCCAGCAGCGTAGACCTGAGCGGGGGGTTCACAGATACGCAGTATTTT.

This rearrangement joins TRBV6-6 to TRBJ1-6, with 7 bases that match TRBD1. Germline loops: CDR1 MNHNY, CDR2 SVGAGI (reference sequence). The CDR3 covers 14 residues. The V segment lost 6 bases and the J segment 7 bases; nucleotides outside the gene matches: 6. CDR3 in amino acids: CASSPGGYNSPLHF. CDR3 in DNA: TGTGCCAGCAGCCCAGGGGGTTACAATTCACCCCTCCACTTT.

The J gene is TRBJ2-5, the V gene TRBV24-1; TRBD1 matches 12 bases. The CDR3 runs 17 residues. J gave up 4 bases and V 3 bases, and 8 bases lay outside the gene matches. CDR1 KGHDR and CDR2 SFDVKD come from the germline V gene. CDR3 sequence (DNA): TGTGCCACCAGTGATGGGGAGGGACAGGGGGCCCGAGAGACCCAGTACTTC. This encodes CATSDGEGQGARETQYF.

This sequence joins TRBV15 and TRBJ1-5; D unclear. The ends were cut back, 3 bases at V and 0 bases at J, with 12 bases in the middle. The CDR3 runs 16 residues. CDR1 is LNHNV, CDR2 YYDKDF, per germline (reference sequence). In nucleotides, the CDR3 is TGTGCCACCAGCAGGGCCCGGGCGCGTAGCAATCAGCCCCAGCATTTT. The encoded protein is CATSRARARSNQPQHF.

Relative to its sample, this clone is large. V is TRBV7-9 and J is TRBJ2-2, with no clear D. This CDR3 region has 14 residues. V was clipped by 1 base and J by 2 bases, with 5 bases between them. The germline V gene encodes CDR1 SEHNR and CDR2 FQNEAQ (reference sequence). The DNA of the CDR3 is TGTGCCAGCAGCTTAGGGGGTAACACCGGGGAGCTGTTTTTT. Protein: CASSLGGNTGELFF.

The chain has TRBV7-2 and TRBJ2-1; 11 positions agree with TRBD2. The ends lost 1 base at V and 15 bases at J; junction bases unmatched: 5. CDR1 is SGHTA and CDR2 is FQGNSA in the germline V gene. The CDR3 consists of 13 residues. CDR3 sequence (DNA): TGTGCCAGCAGCTTAGGCCTCCTAGCGGGGGGGTTCTTC. Translating gives CASSLGLLAGGFF.

The rearrangement uses TRBV21-1 and TRBJ2-3; TRBD1 was called by the table and not checked on the DNA. TRBV21-1 is noted as a pseudogene. This CDR3 comprises 19 residues. The CDR3 nucleotides are TGTGCCAGCAGCGTATTCCGGGACAGGGAAACGATGGGTAGGGATACGCAGTATTTT. This gives the protein CASSVFRDRETMGRDTQYF.

The rearrangement joins TRBV3-1 (or the pseudogene TRBV3-2) to TRBJ1-5; D ambiguous. Germline CDR1 and CDR2: LGHDT and YNNKEL (reference sequence). The CDR3 has 13 amino acids. V lost 4 bases to trimming and J lost 0 bases, with 4 bases between them. For the CDR3, the DNA is TGTGCCAGCAGCCCAGATAGCAATCAGCCCCAGCATTTT. This codes for CASSPDSNQPQHF.

The chain combines TRBV27 with TRBJ2-3; 8 bases line up with TRBD2. Germline CDR1 and CDR2: MNHEY and SMNVEV (reference sequence). This CDR3 comprises 15 residues. V was pared by 2 bases and J by 6 bases, with 7 bases of the junction left unmatched. The chain's CDR3 is CASSLRGGGPDTQYF. CDR3 nucleotide sequence: TGTGCCAGCAGTTTAAGAGGCGGGGGGCCGGATACGCAGTATTTT.

This clone was counted a few times. The chain combines TRBV5-1 with TRBJ1-1; 8 bases match TRBD1. Germline V gene sequence: CDR1 SGHRS, CDR2 YFSETQ. V lost 4 bases, J lost 5 bases, and 7 bases stayed unmatched. CDR3 length: 14 residues. In nucleotides, the CDR3 is TGCGCCAGCAGCGATACAGGGGGTGTGACTGAAGCTTTCTTT. This translates into CASSDTGGVTEAFF.

This chain joins TRBV9 and TRBJ1-1; TRBD1 agrees at 8 bases. In germline, CDR1 is SGDLS, CDR2 YYNGEE. CDR3 length: 15 residues. Losses at the gene ends were 1 base for V and 0 bases for J; bases not matched to a gene: 2. CDR3 loop: CASSVWTGMNTEAFF. The CDR3, as DNA: TGTGCCAGCAGCGTATGGACAGGGATGAACACTGAAGCTTTCTTT.

V usage is TRBV29-1 and J usage is TRBJ2-5; 15 bases fit TRBD2. The CDR3 is made up of 17 amino acids. CDR1 and CDR2 from the germline V gene are SQVTM and ANQGSEA. J gave up 5 bases and V 7 bases, and 14 bases lay outside the gene matches. The CDR3 DNA is TGCAGCGCCCGGGGACTAGCGGGAGGTGGAACACACGAGACCCAGTACTTC. It translates to CSARGLAGGGTHETQYF.

The chain couples TRBV3-1 (or the pseudogene TRBV3-2) to TRBJ2-7; D could derive from TRBD1 or TRBD2 (5 bases each). Trimming shortened V by 0 bases and J by 10 bases, and 19 bases separated the two germline ends. The CDR3 is 15 amino acids. Germline CDR1 and CDR2: LGHDT and YNNKEL (reference sequence). The CDR3 bases are TGTGCCAGCAGCCAAGATCGGGCTCGGGGCTCGGATCAGTACTTC. Residues: CASSQDRARGSDQYF.

The CDR3, as DNA: TGTGCCAGCAGTGAACAGGGAAATGAGCAGTTCTTC. Encoded protein: CASSEQGNEQFF. The V and J genes are TRBV25-1 and TRBJ2-1; weak D call: TRBD1 (5 bases). The germline V and J ends were trimmed by 2 bases and 7 bases, with 6 bases remaining between them. This CDR3 contains 12 residues. CDR1 and CDR2 from the germline V gene are MGHDK and SYGVNS. The variable domain in full, with the rest retrieved from reference TRBV25-1 and TRBJ2-1, is EADIYQTPRYLVIGTGKKITLECSQTMGHDKMYWYQQDPGMELHLIHYSYGVNSTEKGDLSSESTVSRIRTEHFPLTLESARPSHTSQYLCASSEQGNEQFFGPGTRLTVL.

CDR3 sequence (DNA): TGTGCCAGCTCGCTCACTAGCGAACGGGACGAGCAGTACTTC. This gives the protein CASSLTSERDEQYF. The chain joins TRBV18 to TRBJ2-7, with 7 bases that match TRBD2. V trimming: 6 bases; J trimming: 5 bases; junction bases outside the gene matches: 10. Germline CDR1 and CDR2: KGHSH and LQKENI. The CDR3 is 14 residues long. Full variable domain (remainder filled in from reference TRBV18 and TRBJ2-7): NAGVMQNPRHLVRRRGQEARLRCSPMKGHSHVYWYRQLPEEGLKFMVYLQKENIIDESGMPKERFSAEFPKEGPSILRIQQVVRGDSAAYFCASSLTSERDEQYFGPGTRLTVT.

V and J are TRBV4-1 and TRBJ2-7, with TRBD2 matching over 8 bases. This CDR3 comprises 16 residues. The ends lost 4 bases at V and 2 bases at J; junction bases unmatched: 10. The germline CDR1 and CDR2 sequences are MGHRA and YSYEKL. CDR3 in DNA: TGCGCCAGCAGCCCCTACTCCGGGACTAGTCCCTACGAGCAGTACTTC. It translates to CASSPYSGTSPYEQYF.